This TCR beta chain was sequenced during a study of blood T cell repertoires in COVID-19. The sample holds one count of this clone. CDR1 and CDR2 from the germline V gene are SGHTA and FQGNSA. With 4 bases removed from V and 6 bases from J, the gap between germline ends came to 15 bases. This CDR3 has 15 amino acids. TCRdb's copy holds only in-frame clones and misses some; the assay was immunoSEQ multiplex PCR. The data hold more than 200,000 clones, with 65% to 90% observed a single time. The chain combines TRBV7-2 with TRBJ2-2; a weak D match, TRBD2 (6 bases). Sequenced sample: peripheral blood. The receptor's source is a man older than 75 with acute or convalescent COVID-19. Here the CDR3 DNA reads TGTGCCAGCAGCTCGACGGGGGAGGTGGCCGGGGAGCTGTTTTTT. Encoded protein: CASSSTGEVAGELFF. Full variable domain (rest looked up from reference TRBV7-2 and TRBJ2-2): GAGVSQSPSNKVTEKGKDVELRCDPISGHTALYWYRQSLGQGLEFLIYFQGNSAPDKSGLPSDRFSAERTGGSVSTLTIQRTQQEDSAVYLCASSSTGEVAGELFFGEGSRLTVL.